This T cell receptor beta chain derives from a study of regulatory T cells in long-lasting Graves disease. This clonotype was seen a few times. The germline V and J ends were trimmed by 4 bases and 11 bases, with 15 bases remaining between them. The CDR3 sequence is 12 residues long. CDR1 SGHRS and CDR2 YFSETQ come from the germline V gene. In building TCR beta libraries, iRepertoire HTBI primers were used together with Arm-PCR of CDR3 regions. TCRdb passed the multiplex PCR reads through MiXCR, listing each CDR3 protein once. Found here are 360,000 or so distinct CDR3 sequences, about 12% of them singletons; the top ten hold approximately 20%. Time point of the sample: newly diagnosed GD, antithyroid drugs for less than 3 months. Construction of the TCR library relied on RNA isolated from PBMCs. This same sample was also part of a study on T cells in Graves' hyperthyroidism and ophthalmopathy.

Sequencing was performed on peripheral blood mononuclear cells (PBMCs), taken at new diagnosis, from a patient treated with antithyroid drugs. The chain links TRBV5-1 to TRBJ1-1; D perhaps matches TRBD1 (5 bases). This receptor was obtained from a woman under 30 with Graves disease. The CDR3 DNA reads as TGCGCCAGCAGCCCGGGTGAGGGGCGGGCTTTCTTT. This codes for CASSPGEGRAFF.